The 27 T cell receptor beta chains given below trace back to one sample, sequenced in a study of T cells after yellow fever vaccination. TCRdb re-analysed the 5' RACE reads in MiXCR, keeping a single row per CDR3 protein. The top ten hold over 15% of the sample, which has 250,000 or so distinct CDR3 sequences, approximately 3.5% seen once. This sample comprised PBMCs, obtained 15 days after the yellow fever booster vaccination. All receptors derive from a man aged 18 to 29 who received the YFV17D yellow fever vaccine.

This clonotype showed up many times. The J gene is TRBJ2-1, the V gene TRBV10-3; TRBD2 matches at 11 bases. Trimming at V came to 10 bases and at J to 4 bases, leaving 3 bases not matched to a gene. The CDR3 runs 13 residues. Germline V CDR1 and CDR2: ENHRY, SYGVKD. The CDR3 spells CATRLAGYNEQFF. CDR3 sequence (DNA): TGTGCCACCAGACTAGCGGGGTACAATGAGCAGTTCTTC.

This clonotype was recorded at least ten times. The gene calls are TRBV7-9 and TRBJ2-7; D could derive from TRBD1 or TRBD2 (5 bases each). Germline CDR1 and CDR2: SEHNR and FQNEAQ (reference sequence). CDR3 length equals 15 residues. The V end lost 1 base, the J end lost 4 bases, and 14 bases lay between the germline ends. CDR3 amino acids: CASSLVKGWTYEQYF. The CDR3 DNA reads TGTGCCAGCAGCTTAGTAAAGGGGTGGACTTACGAGCAGTACTTC.

Many counts were recorded for this clonotype. J is TRBJ2-3 and V is TRBV29-1; perhaps TRBD1 as D (6 bases). Trimming stripped 7 bases from V and 3 bases from J, with 11 bases between. The CDR3 contains 12 residues. Germline V CDR1 and CDR2: SQVTM, ANQGSEA. The CDR3 loop is CSADRGTDTQYF. CDR3 sequence (DNA): TGCAGCGCAGATAGGGGGACAGATACGCAGTATTTT.

Details on this clonotype: A junction end diverges from the germline sequence, so it may reflect a read error. The J gene is TRBJ2-2, the V gene TRBV12-3 or TRBV12-4; 8 bases align to TRBD1. The CDR3 has 13 residues. CDR3: CAISPRGPGELFF. Here the CDR3 DNA reads TGTGCCATCAGTCCCAGGGGGCCCGGGGAGCTGTTTTTT.

This clonotype has at least ten counts. The chain couples TRBV5-1 to TRBJ1-3; tentatively, D is TRBD1 (5 bases). Trimming left V 5 bases short and J 2 bases short, with 11 bases between. Germline assignment: CDR1 SGHRS and CDR2 YFSETQ. The CDR3 totals 14 residues. CDR3 residues: CASRDPGPGNTIYF. CDR3 coding DNA: TGCGCCAGCAGAGATCCAGGGCCTGGAAACACCATATATTTT.

This clonotype was seen more than once but under ten times. Here the CDR3 DNA reads TGTGCCAGCAGTCCCCCGGGGGAACTTAACAATGAGCAGTTCTTC. It translates to CASSPPGELNNEQFF. This sequence joins TRBV5-4 and TRBJ2-1, with TRBD2 as a possible D gene (6 bases). This CDR3 is 15 amino acids long. Germline CDR1 is SGHNT and CDR2 is YYREEE (reference sequence). Trimming left V 5 bases short and J 5 bases short, with 17 bases between.

The table lists this clonotype with many counts. The chain combines TRBV5-1 with TRBJ1-2, with TRBD1 matching over 7 bases. Trimming at V came to 3 bases and at J to 3 bases, leaving 8 bases not matched to a gene. The CDR3 contains 15 residues. Germline V gene sequence: CDR1 SGHRS, CDR2 YFSETQ. The chain's CDR3 is CASSSEQGTYYGYTF. As DNA, the CDR3 is TGCGCCAGCAGCTCTGAACAGGGGACGTACTATGGCTACACCTTC.

There are many counts of this clonotype. CDR3 bases: TGTGCCACCAGTGCCTCTACAGGGTATGACACTGAAGCTTTCTTT. It translates to CATSASTGYDTEAFF. The chain is built from TRBV24-1 and TRBJ1-1; a possible D gene is TRBD1 (6 bases). The germline gives CDR1 KGHDR, CDR2 SFDVKD. The CDR3 totals 15 residues. Between the trimmed V and J ends, which lost 5 bases and 3 bases, there was a span of 15 bases.

This clonotype was observed at least ten times. The genes are TRBV18 and TRBJ1-4; no firm D call. Trimming removed 3 bases at V and 6 bases at J, with 11 bases between. The V gene's germline CDR1 is KGHSH and CDR2 LQKENI. The CDR3 covers 14 residues. The CDR3 region is CASSPGGGDEKLFF. The CDR3 DNA reads as TGTGCCAGCTCACCGGGAGGCGGAGATGAAAAACTGTTTTTT.

This clonotype showed up many times. The chain is built from TRBV27 and TRBJ2-5; D may match TRBD1 or TRBD2 (5 bases each). The CDR3 covers 14 residues. Germline lookup yields CDR1 MNHEY and CDR2 SMNVEV (reference sequence). Trimming removed 6 bases from V and 7 bases from J, with 18 bases in between. The CDR3 region has the DNA TGTGCCAGCAGACTCGGGACGGCCTGGGGGACCCAGTACTTC. This sequence encodes CASRLGTAWGTQYF.

Many counts were recorded for this clonotype. The V and J genes are TRBV7-9 and TRBJ1-1; 9 bases fit TRBD1. Germline V gene lookup returns CDR1 SEHNR and CDR2 FQNEAQ (reference sequence). This CDR3 is 13 amino acids long. V dropped 5 bases and J dropped 7; count of bases not matched to a gene: 5. CDR3 sequence (DNA): TGTGCCAGCAGCCTGGGACAGGGAAATGAAGCTTTCTTT. Amino acids: CASSLGQGNEAFF.

Many counts were recorded for this clonotype. This rearrangement joins TRBV3-1 to TRBJ1-3; the D is unclear. This CDR3 has 15 amino acids. Per the germline V gene, CDR1 is LGHDT and CDR2 is YNNKEL (reference sequence). The V end lost 1 base, the J end lost 0 bases, and 7 bases lay between the germline ends. The CDR3 region has the DNA TGTGCCAGCAGCCAAGGACTCATCTCTGGAAACACCATATATTTT. Protein product: CASSQGLISGNTIYF.

This clonotype was seen many times. This chain uses TRBV12-3 or TRBV12-4 with TRBJ2-7, with a weak D call TRBD1 (5 bases). The V gene lost 5 bases and the J gene lost 0 bases, with 8 bases spanning the gap. The CDR3 spans 13 residues. DNA of the CDR3: TGTGCCAGCAGTCCTAGGGGCTCCTACGAGCAGTACGTC. This sequence encodes CASSPRGSYEQYV.

This clonotype was detected ten times or more. The V gene is TRBV6-6, the J gene TRBJ1-4, with 7 bases aligning to TRBD1. V lost 6 bases, J lost 3 bases, and 13 bases stayed unmatched. This CDR3 region has 17 residues. From germline, CDR1 is MNHNY and CDR2 SVGAGI (reference sequence). The CDR3 protein is CASSPTAGGQPNEKLFF. The CDR3 DNA reads TGTGCCAGCAGCCCCACCGCCGGGGGACAGCCTAATGAAAAACTGTTTTTT.

This clonotype has a handful of counts. V usage is TRBV2 and J usage is TRBJ1-2; D gene uncertain. This CDR3 contains 12 residues. From germline, CDR1 is SNHLY and CDR2 FYNNEI. Trimming stripped 3 bases from V and 5 bases from J, with 7 bases between. CDR3 sequence (DNA): TGTGCCAGCAGTGATGACATATATGGCTACACCTTC. This sequence encodes CASSDDIYGYTF.

The sample holds many counts of this clonotype. This chain joins TRBV20-1 and TRBJ2-7, with 8 bases matching TRBD1. The junction had 11 bases not matched to a gene; V was cut back by 2 bases and J by 5 bases. Per germline, CDR1 DFQATT and CDR2 SNEGSKA (reference sequence). This CDR3 is built from 15 residues. This CDR3 is CSARTGRGRLNEQYF. The CDR3 nucleotides are TGCAGTGCTAGAACAGGCAGGGGGCGTCTTAACGAGCAGTACTTC.

This clonotype appeared many times. The genes are TRBV7-9 and TRBJ2-7, with 11 bases aligning to TRBD2. The CDR3 contains 13 residues. Germline lookup yields CDR1 SEHNR and CDR2 FQNEAQ (reference sequence). Trimming at V came to 1 base and at J to 13 bases, leaving 6 bases not matched to a gene. The CDR3 sequence: CASSLGQGLAAYF. The CDR3 region has the DNA TGTGCCAGCAGCTTAGGACAGGGACTAGCGGCTTACTTC.

This clonotype was detected ten times or more. V is TRBV7-9 and J is TRBJ1-1; D is uncertain. Germline CDR1 SEHNR, CDR2 FQNEAQ (reference sequence). CDR3 size: 12 residues. Trimming removed 7 bases at V and 9 bases at J, with 15 bases between. The CDR3 is CASIRYAGKAFF. The CDR3, as DNA: TGTGCCAGCATCCGATACGCCGGGAAAGCTTTCTTT.

Many counts were recorded for this clonotype. V usage is TRBV18 and J usage is TRBJ1-6; perhaps TRBD1 as D (5 bases). CDR1 KGHSH and CDR2 LQKENI come from the germline V gene. The CDR3 has 16 amino acids. The ends were cut back, 1 base at V and 4 bases at J, with 11 bases in the middle. The CDR3 coding sequence is TGTGCCAGCTCACCACTCGGGGGGAGTTATAATTCACCCCTCCACTTT. It is translated as CASSPLGGSYNSPLHF.

Ten or more counts support this clonotype. J is TRBJ2-7 and V is TRBV7-3, with TRBD2 matching over 7 bases. This CDR3 has 17 amino acids. Germline assignment: CDR1 SGHTA and CDR2 FQGTGA. V was pared by 4 bases and J by 4 bases, with 16 bases of the junction left unmatched. For the CDR3, the DNA is TGTGCCAGCAGCTACGATCTAAGGACTAGACAGAAATACGAGCAGTACGTC. As protein: CASSYDLRTRQKYEQYV.

About this clonotype itself: This may arise from a read error, as a much more abundant clone is one base away. The V call is TRBV10-3, the J call TRBJ1-4; D perhaps matches TRBD1 (5 bases). The CDR3 runs to 15 residues. Looked up from germline, CDR1 is ENHRY and CDR2 is SYGVKD. CDR3 coding DNA: TGTGCCATCAGTGTGGGAGGGGTACAAAATGAACAACTGTTTTTT. Translated, it gives CAISVGGVQNEQLFF.

This clonotype came up many times. CDR3 amino acids: CASSYAGWEQFF. CDR3 sequence (DNA): TGTGCCAGCAGTTACGCCGGGTGGGAGCAGTTCTTC. V gene TRBV6-5 combines with J gene TRBJ2-1; D is undetermined. The CDR3 runs to 12 residues. Trimming stripped 2 bases from V and 10 bases from J, with 9 bases between. CDR1 and CDR2 (germline): MNHEY, SVGAGI.

This clonotype was seen many times. The V and J genes are TRBV20-1 and TRBJ2-2, with D perhaps TRBD1 (6 bases). The CDR3 extends over 15 amino acids. Between the trimmed V and J ends, which lost 4 bases and 0 bases, there was a span of 12 bases. Germline lookup yields CDR1 DFQATT and CDR2 SNEGSKA (reference sequence). In DNA form, the CDR3 reads TGCAGTGCTAAATGGGGGCCCCCGAACACCGGGGAGCTGTTTTTT. Translating it yields CSAKWGPPNTGELFF.

This clonotype showed up many times. The chain uses TRBV15 and TRBJ1-2; 7 bases match TRBD1. V lost 1 base and J lost 4; bases outside the gene matches: 6. CDR1 and CDR2 from the germline V gene are LNHNV and YYDKDF (reference sequence). The CDR3 consists of 15 residues. CDR3 in DNA: TGTGCCACCAGCAGAGGACCCGGGACAGCCTATGGCTACACCTTC. Translation gives CATSRGPGTAYGYTF.

This clonotype was seen ten or more times. V and J are TRBV12-3 or TRBV12-4 and TRBJ1-2, with a possible D match to TRBD1 (5 bases). CDR3 size: 14 residues. Trimming took 3 bases from V and 8 from J, leaving 16 bases between them. The CDR3 DNA follows: TGTGCCAGCAGTTTGGAGGGTAGGGGTAGCGGCTACACCTTC. It yields the protein CASSLEGRGSGYTF.

This clonotype was recorded at least ten times. CDR3 DNA: TGTGCCAGCAGCCTACCCGGGGGGAGACAGACCCAGTACTTC. Its protein product is CASSLPGGRQTQYF. The chain recombines TRBV7-6 with TRBJ2-5; the match to TRBD2 covers 7 bases. The J segment lost 6 bases and the V segment lost 5 bases, leaving 9 bases of the junction unmatched. This CDR3 spans 14 amino acids. Germline CDR1 SGHVS, CDR2 FNYEAQ. Based on the CDR3 plus reference TRBV7-6 and TRBJ2-5, the full variable domain is GAGVSQSPRYKVTKRGQDVALRCDPISGHVSLYWYRQALGQGPEFLTYFNYEAQQDKSGLPNDRFSAERPEGSISTLTIQRTEQRDSAMYRCASSLPGGRQTQYFGPGTRLLVL.

This clonotype was seen ten or more times. V is TRBV5-1 and J is TRBJ2-2, with D hard to call. The CDR3 covers 13 residues. Trimming removed 0 bases from V and 9 bases from J, with 9 bases in between. Per germline, CDR1 SGHRS and CDR2 YFSETQ. As DNA, the CDR3 is TGCGCCAGCAGCTTGGACGTAGACCGGGAGCTGTTTTTT. Residues: CASSLDVDRELFF.